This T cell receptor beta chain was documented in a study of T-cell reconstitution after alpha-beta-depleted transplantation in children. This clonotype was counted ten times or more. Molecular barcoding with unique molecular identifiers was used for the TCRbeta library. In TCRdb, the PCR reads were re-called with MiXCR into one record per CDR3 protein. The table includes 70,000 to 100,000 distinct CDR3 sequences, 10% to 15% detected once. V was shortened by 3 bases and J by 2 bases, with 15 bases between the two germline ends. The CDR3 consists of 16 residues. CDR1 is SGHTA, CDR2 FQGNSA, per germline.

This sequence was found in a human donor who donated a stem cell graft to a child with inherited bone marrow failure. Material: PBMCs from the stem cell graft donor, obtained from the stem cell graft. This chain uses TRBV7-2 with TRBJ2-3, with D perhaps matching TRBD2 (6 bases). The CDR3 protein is CASSFDPPGVTDTQYF. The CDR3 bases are TGTGCCAGCAGCTTTGACCCACCGGGGGTCACAGATACGCAGTATTTT. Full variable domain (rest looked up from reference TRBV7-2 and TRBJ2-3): GAGVSQSPSNKVTEKGKDVELRCDPISGHTALYWYRQSLGQGLEFLIYFQGNSAPDKSGLPSDRFSAERTGGSVSTLTIQRTQQEDSAVYLCASSFDPPGVTDTQYFGPGTRLTVL.